One and the same sample provided the 22 T cell receptor beta chains below, sequenced in a study of blood T cell repertoires in COVID-19. Assay: immunoSEQ multiplex PCR; the TCRdb copy retains only in-frame clones and omits some. The table includes approximately 280,000 clones, 75% to 90% detected once. What was sequenced was peripheral blood. All receptors derive from a man aged 40-49 years with acute or convalescent COVID-19.

The CDR3 sequence: CASRLAGGSNTGELFF. The CDR3 coding sequence is TGTGCCAGCAGACTAGCGGGGGGGTCGAACACCGGGGAGCTGTTTTTT. The chain employs TRBV2 and TRBJ2-2; 13 bases line up with TRBD2. Germline trimming cut 6 bases from V and 0 bases from J; bases unmatched to any gene: 1. Germline assignment: CDR1 SNHLY and CDR2 FYNNEI. The length of the CDR3 is 16 residues.

The V gene is TRBV18, the J gene TRBJ1-1, with TRBD1 as a possible D gene (6 bases). V was clipped by 4 bases and J by 0 bases, with 12 bases between them. This CDR3 region has 15 residues. Per the germline V gene, CDR1 is KGHSH and CDR2 is LQKENI. The CDR3 spells CASSRGGALNTEAFF. Written as DNA, the CDR3 is TGTGCCAGCTCACGCGGGGGGGCGTTGAACACTGAAGCTTTCTTT.

The chain combines TRBV5-5 with TRBJ1-2; TRBD1 might be the D (5 bases). From germline, CDR1 is SGHKS and CDR2 YYEKEE (reference sequence). There are 15 residues in the CDR3. Trimming removed 4 bases at V and 2 bases at J, with 15 bases between. CDR3 residues: CASSPGGGVNYGYTF. The CDR3 bases are TGTGCCAGCAGCCCCGGGGGAGGGGTCAACTATGGCTACACCTTC.

The V and J genes are TRBV15 and TRBJ1-4; no reliable D call. Germline V gene data show CDR1 as LNHNV and CDR2 as YYDKDF (reference sequence). V lost 0 bases and J 8 bases, leaving 13 bases between the germline ends. This CDR3 contains 15 residues. The DNA of the CDR3 is TGTGCCACCAGCAGAGATCGCGGGGTTGGGGAAAAACTGTTTTTT. This sequence encodes CATSRDRGVGEKLFF.

V and J are TRBV5-1 and TRBJ2-2; TRBD2 might be the D (6 bases). Trimming stripped 3 bases from V and 5 bases from J, with 23 bases between. From germline, CDR1 is SGHRS and CDR2 YFSETQ. CDR3 length equals 18 residues. The CDR3 loop is CASSSGGTSGTSTGELFF. The CDR3 DNA reads TGCGCCAGCAGCTCTGGCGGTACATCCGGGACTTCAACCGGGGAGCTGTTTTTT.

The chain links TRBV6-5 to TRBJ1-5, with 9 bases identical to TRBD1. After removal of 7 bases from V and 0 bases from J, the junction contained 4 bases not matched to a gene. Germline loops: CDR1 MNHEY, CDR2 SVGAGI. The CDR3 covers 15 residues. The CDR3 DNA sequence: TGTGCCAGCACTTTGGACAGGGGTAGCAATCAGCCCCAGCATTTT. Its translation is CASTLDRGSNQPQHF.

This sequence joins TRBV4-1 and TRBJ1-4, with a possible D match to TRBD1 (5 bases). V gave up 1 base and J gave up 4 bases, with 16 bases separating them. The V gene's germline CDR1 is MGHRA and CDR2 YSYEKL. The CDR3 loop spans 17 amino acids. The CDR3 region has the DNA TGCGCCAGCAGCCAAGGGGGGAGGGGCAGGGTTAATGAAAAACTGTTTTTT. It codes for CASSQGGRGRVNEKLFF.

This chain connects TRBV28 to TRBJ1-1, with D hard to call. The germline gives CDR1 MDHEN, CDR2 SYDVKM. CDR3 size: 12 residues. Between the trimmed V and J ends, which lost 2 bases and 1 base, there was a span of 2 bases. The CDR3 DNA is TGTGCCAGCAGTTTACAGAACACTGAAGCTTTCTTT. It codes for CASSLQNTEAFF.

The V gene is TRBV3-1 (or the pseudogene TRBV3-2), the J gene TRBJ1-1; possibly TRBD1 for D (5 bases). Deletions cut 2 bases from V and 10 bases from J, with 11 bases between. Germline CDR1 reads LGHDT; CDR2 reads YNNKEL (reference sequence). This CDR3 has 12 residues. The CDR3 sequence is CASSQPGSGAFF. CDR3 DNA sequence: TGTGCCAGCAGCCAACCAGGGTCAGGAGCTTTCTTT.

This clone has just one count. The chain employs TRBV11-2 and TRBJ2-3; D not resolved. Trimming stripped 0 bases from V and 5 bases from J, with 15 bases between. The CDR3 sequence is 16 residues long. CDR1 is SGHAT and CDR2 is FQNNGV in the germline V gene. CDR3 amino acids: CASSLDGLTGVDTQYF. CDR3 coding DNA: TGTGCCAGCAGCTTAGATGGTCTTACGGGTGTAGATACGCAGTATTTT.

Notes on this clone: At one boundary the junction diverges from the germline segment, which might be a read error. The sample carries other DNA sequences with the same CDR3. The CDR3 DNA reads as TGTGCCAGCAGCCCATTACGGACAGGGAAGGACACCGGGGAACTGTTTTTT. It yields the protein CASSPLRTGKDTGELFF. The chain combines TRBV5-8 with TRBJ2-2, with TRBD1 matching over 8 bases. The CDR3 consists of 17 residues. Germline V gene sequence: CDR1 SGHTS, CDR2 YDEGEE.

The chain uses TRBV10-1 and TRBJ2-1; a weak D match, TRBD1 (5 bases). Germline V gene data show CDR1 as WNHNN and CDR2 as SYGVQD (reference sequence). Trimming removed 0 bases at V and 5 bases at J, with 8 bases between. CDR3 length equals 14 residues. The CDR3 protein is CASSESNRNNEQFF. CDR3 in DNA: TGCGCCAGCAGTGAGTCGAACAGGAACAATGAGCAGTTCTTC.

The genes are TRBV19 and TRBJ2-7, with D perhaps TRBD1 (6 bases). Trimming stripped 7 bases from V and 2 bases from J, with 15 bases between. The germline CDR1 and CDR2 sequences are LNHDA and SQIVND (reference sequence). The CDR3 runs 14 residues. The CDR3 coding sequence is TGTGCCAGTAAAAGACAGGATGGGCCCTACGAGCAGTACTTC. Translated: CASKRQDGPYEQYF.

The gene calls are TRBV6-5 and TRBJ1-5; 8 nucleotides agree with TRBD1. This CDR3 has 15 residues. After removal of 5 bases from V and 5 bases from J, the junction contained 8 bases not matched to a gene. The germline V gene has CDR1 MNHEY and CDR2 SVGAGI. The CDR3: CASSRTGRWDQPQHF. CDR3 sequence (DNA): TGTGCCAGCAGTAGGACAGGGAGATGGGATCAGCCCCAGCATTTT.

The chain couples TRBV30 to TRBJ1-3; no reliable D call. In germline, CDR1 is GTSNPN, CDR2 SVGIG (reference sequence). The V end lost 4 bases, the J end lost 0 bases, and 10 bases lay between the germline ends. The CDR3 has 14 residues. Here the CDR3 reads CAWTARVSGNTIYF. CDR3 DNA: TGTGCCTGGACTGCACGGGTCTCTGGAAACACCATATATTTT.

The chain combines TRBV21-1 with TRBJ2-7; TRBD1 is the table's D call, not checked against the DNA. TRBV21-1 corresponds to a pseudogene. This CDR3 contains 17 residues. CDR3 sequence reads: CASSIPHFGTGVYEQYF. CDR3 bases: TGTGCCAGCAGCATTCCCCATTTTGGGACAGGGGTATACGAGCAGTACTTC.

This clone was seen a single time. This sequence joins TRBV6-5 and TRBJ1-1; no clear D gene. CDR1 and CDR2 from the germline V gene are MNHEY and SVGAGI. Trimming removed 1 base from V and 1 base from J, with 13 bases in between. CDR3 length: 16 amino acids. CDR3 nucleotides: TGTGCCAGCAGTTACTTCTCGCGGCAAACGAACACTGAAGCTTTCTTT. Its protein is CASSYFSRQTNTEAFF.

This sequence joins TRBV7-2 and TRBJ1-2, with a weak D call TRBD1 (5 bases). Trimming cost V 4 bases and J 4 bases, with 13 bases left between them. The length of the CDR3 is 14 residues. Germline V CDR1 and CDR2: SGHTA, FQGNSA. CDR3 sequence: CASSSSAGTYGYTF. CDR3 sequence (DNA): TGTGCCAGCAGCTCTAGCGCAGGGACCTATGGCTACACCTTC.

The V gene is TRBV7-2, the J gene TRBJ1-2; unclear D gene. With 1 base removed from V and 7 bases from J, the gap between germline ends came to 13 bases. The length of the CDR3 is 14 residues. The germline V gene encodes CDR1 SGHTA and CDR2 FQGNSA. The CDR3 region is CASSLVPDAGGYTF. The CDR3 DNA follows: TGTGCCAGCAGCTTAGTCCCTGACGCGGGTGGCTACACCTTC. Full variable domain (rest looked up from reference TRBV7-2 and TRBJ1-2): GAGVSQSPSNKVTEKGKDVELRCDPISGHTALYWYRQSLGQGLEFLIYFQGNSAPDKSGLPSDRFSAERTGGSVSTLTIQRTQQEDSAVYLCASSLVPDAGGYTFGSGTRLTVV.

The rearrangement joins TRBV27 to TRBJ2-7, with a possible D match to TRBD1 (6 bases). The CDR3 extends over 15 amino acids. CDR1 and CDR2 from the germline V gene are MNHEY and SMNVEV (reference sequence). Trimming shortened V by 6 bases and J by 2 bases, and 17 bases separated the two germline ends. The CDR3 sequence is CASSNIRGAPYEQYF. CDR3 bases: TGTGCCAGCAGCAACATCAGGGGAGCTCCCTACGAGCAGTACTTC.

The chain combines TRBV6-5 with TRBJ1-6; possible D gene TRBD1, 6 bases. Germline V gene sequence: CDR1 MNHEY, CDR2 SVGAGI. This CDR3 has 12 amino acids. V shed 8 bases and J shed 11 bases, with 13 bases lying between them. CDR3 DNA sequence: TGTGCCAGCCTCGGACAGTGGACACCCCTCCACTTT. This codes for CASLGQWTPLHF.

The chain links TRBV6-6 to TRBJ2-7; D not resolved. CDR1 and CDR2 (germline): MNHNY, SVGAGI (reference sequence). CDR3 length: 14 amino acids. Between the trimmed V and J ends, which lost 4 bases and 2 bases, there was a span of 12 bases. CDR3 region: CASSSHDMTYEQYF. For the CDR3, the DNA is TGTGCCAGCAGTTCCCATGACATGACCTACGAGCAGTACTTC.